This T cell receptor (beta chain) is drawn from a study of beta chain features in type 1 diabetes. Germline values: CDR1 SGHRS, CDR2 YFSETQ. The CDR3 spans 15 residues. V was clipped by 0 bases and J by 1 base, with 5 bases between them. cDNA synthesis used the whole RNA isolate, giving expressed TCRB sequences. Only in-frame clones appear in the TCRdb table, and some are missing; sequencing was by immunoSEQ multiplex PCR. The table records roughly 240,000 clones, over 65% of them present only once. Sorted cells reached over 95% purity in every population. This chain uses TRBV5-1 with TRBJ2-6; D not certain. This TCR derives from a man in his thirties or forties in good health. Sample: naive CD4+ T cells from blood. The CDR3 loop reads CASSLEGSGANVLTF. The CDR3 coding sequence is TGCGCCAGCAGCTTGGAAGGGTCTGGGGCCAACGTCCTGACTTTC.